The rows below give T cell receptor beta chains drawn from one sample of a study of B cell selection in AIRE deficiency. Sequencing was performed with immunoSEQ multiplex PCR; in TCRdb, only in-frame clones are kept and a portion is missing. The data show fewer than 30,000 clones, 95% to 98% seen once. Sequenced: CD4+CD127+ conventional T cells sorted from PBMCs. These receptors were collected from a human donor in good health. CDR3s include the opening cysteine and the closing phenylalanine or tryptophan. A D gene is named only where the DNA matches it firmly. Only some rows state a clone size, as once, few, many or a class for expanded clones.

cdr3_aa cdr3_nt j_call clone_size v_call d_call
CASSSRAGSTDTQYF TGTGCCAGCAGCTCCCGAGCGGGGAGCACAGATACGCAGTATTTT TRBJ2-3 NA TRBV11-2 TRBD2
CASSERRLRANEKLFF TGCGCCAGCAGTGAGAGACGCCTTCGCGCTAATGAAAAACTGTTTTTT TRBJ1-4 NA TRBV10-1 NA
CASRVGGGGAEAFF TGTGCCAGCAGAGTGGGGGGGGGAGGCGCTGAAGCTTTCTTT TRBJ1-1 NA TRBV5-4 NA
CASSKVPRDYGYTF TGTGCCAGCAGTAAGGTTCCCAGGGATTATGGCTACACCTTC TRBJ1-2 NA TRBV6-6 NA
CASSRTGVAYEQYF TGTGCCAGCAGTCGGACAGGGGTTGCCTACGAGCAGTACTTC TRBJ2-7 NA TRBV6-6 TRBD1
CASSHRAGTANTGELFF TGTGCCAGCAGCCATAGGGCCGGGACAGCGAACACCGGGGAGCTGTTTTTT TRBJ2-2 NA TRBV7-9 TRBD1
CASSSRQGVNIQYF TGTGCCAGCAGTTCCCGACAGGGGGTCAACATTCAGTACTTC TRBJ2-4 once TRBV28 TRBD1
CASSPGTPGYNSPLHF TGTGCCAGCAGCCCCGGGACTCCTGGCTACAATTCACCCCTCCACTTT TRBJ1-6 NA TRBV5-4 NA
CASSIGLAGGTDTQYF TGTGCCAGCAGCATAGGACTAGCGGGAGGCACAGATACGCAGTATTTT TRBJ2-3 NA TRBV7-3 TRBD2
CASSLVIGGEEKLFF TGTGCCAGCTCACTTGTGATAGGAGGAGAGGAAAAACTGTTTTTT TRBJ1-4 NA TRBV18 NA
CASSLGTGVGKNIQYF TGTGCCAGCAGCCTGGGGACAGGGGTCGGCAAAAACATTCAGTACTTC TRBJ2-4 NA TRBV7-2 TRBD1
CASSLNRNTGELFF TGTGCCAGCAGCTTAAATCGGAACACCGGGGAGCTGTTTTTT TRBJ2-2 NA TRBV7-3 NA
CASSQDVRSTEAFF TGTGCCAGCAGCCAAGATGTCCGGAGCACTGAAGCTTTCTTT TRBJ1-1 NA TRBV14 NA
CASSPRGGAPQETQYF TGTGCCAGCAGCCCCAGGGGGGGCGCACCTCAAGAGACCCAGTACTTC TRBJ2-5 NA TRBV5-4 NA
CASSDASGSPRGSYEQYF TGTGCCAGCAGTGACGCTAGCGGGAGCCCCCGGGGGTCCTACGAGCAGTACTTC TRBJ2-7 once TRBV6-4 TRBD2
CASSPGGTARDTEAFF TGTGCCAGCAGCCCCGGAGGAACGGCGCGGGACACTGAAGCTTTCTTT TRBJ1-1 NA TRBV5-4 NA
CASSPRRQGMAQYF TGTGCCAGCAGTCCTCGAAGACAGGGGATGGCCCAGTACTTC TRBJ2-5 NA TRBV27 TRBD1
CASSFSRGAYEQYF TGTGCCAGCAGCTTTTCGAGGGGGGCCTACGAGCAGTACTTC TRBJ2-7 once TRBV7-9 NA
CASSLGPDYYGYTF TGTGCCAGCAGCTTAGGGCCGGACTACTATGGCTACACCTTC TRBJ1-2 NA TRBV11-2 NA
CASSTRTGISGNTIYF TGTGCCAGCAGCACCCGGACAGGGATCTCTGGAAACACCATATATTTT TRBJ1-3 NA TRBV7-8 TRBD1
CAWSGTGRIEAFF TGTGCCTGGAGTGGGACAGGGCGGATTGAAGCTTTCTTT TRBJ1-1 NA TRBV30 TRBD1
CASTKRGPPYEQYF TGTGCCAGCACCAAGAGAGGGCCGCCCTACGAGCAGTACTTC TRBJ2-7 NA TRBV28 NA
CASSPGQAYNEQFF TGTGCCAGCAGTCCGGGACAGGCTTACAATGAGCAGTTCTTC TRBJ2-1 NA TRBV7-3 TRBD1
CASSSLPTGSYEQYF TGTGCCAGCAGCTCCCTACCGACAGGATCCTACGAGCAGTACTTC TRBJ2-7 NA TRBV7-2 NA
CASSPRGGIDTQYF TGTGCCAGCAGCCCCCGGGGGGGGATAGATACGCAGTATTTT TRBJ2-3 NA TRBV7-2 TRBD2
CASSFRSGNQPQHF TGTGCCAGCAGCTTTAGGTCAGGAAATCAGCCCCAGCATTTT TRBJ1-5 NA TRBV7-2 NA
CSASRADTQYF TGCAGTGCTAGTAGGGCAGATACGCAGTATTTT TRBJ2-3 NA TRBV20-1 NA
CASSLSGLAPYEQYF TGTGCCAGCAGTTTGTCGGGACTAGCGCCCTACGAGCAGTACTTC TRBJ2-7 NA TRBV27 TRBD2
CASSQNPTGTGLAGELFF TGTGCCAGCAGCCAAAACCCAACGGGGACAGGGCTCGCCGGGGAGCTGTTTTTT TRBJ2-2 NA TRBV7-3 TRBD1
CASSLKARGNTQYF TGTGCCAGCAGCTTGAAGGCCAGGGGAAATACGCAGTATTTT TRBJ2-3 NA TRBV5-6 NA
CASSRDTETQYF TGTGCCAGCAGCCGGGACACAGAGACCCAGTACTTC TRBJ2-5 NA TRBV7-6 NA
CASSRDRGQLLGYTF TGTGCCAGCAGCCGGGACAGGGGACAACTTTTAGGCTACACCTTC TRBJ1-2 NA TRBV13 TRBD1
CASSVGGTFGNTIYF TGTGCCAGCAGCGTTGGTGGGACATTTGGAAACACCATATATTTT TRBJ1-3 once TRBV7-9 NA
CSARMTYEQYF TGCAGTGCTAGGATGACCTACGAGCAGTACTTC TRBJ2-7 NA TRBV20-1 NA
CASSPRDYSSSYEQYF TGTGCCAGCAGCCCCCGGGACTACTCAAGCTCCTACGAGCAGTACTTC TRBJ2-7 NA TRBV4-2 TRBD2
CASSPYGGTNTGELFF TGTGCCAGCTCACCATACGGGGGAACGAACACCGGGGAGCTGTTTTTT TRBJ2-2 NA TRBV18 NA
CASSLGKTLLREQYF TGTGCCAGCAGCCTCGGGAAAACCCTACTACGCGAGCAGTACTTC TRBJ2-7 NA TRBV28 NA